The 27 T cell receptor beta chains below come from one sample, sequenced in a study of technical replicates of blood from several donors. Sequencing was performed with immunoSEQ multiplex PCR; in TCRdb, only in-frame clones are kept and a portion is missing. The sample records fewer than 100,000 clones, 85% to 95% being singletons. The sequencing input was T cells isolated from PBMCs. Receptors were obtained from a human donor in good health.

The V and J genes are TRBV18 and TRBJ2-2; tentative D call: TRBD2 (5 bases). Germline assignment: CDR1 KGHSH and CDR2 LQKENI. This CDR3 comprises 14 residues. V lost 0 bases to trimming and J lost 6 bases, with 8 bases between them. The CDR3 loop reads CASSPPRASGELFF. In nucleotides, the CDR3 is TGTGCCAGCTCACCACCGAGGGCATCCGGGGAGCTGTTTTTT. Supplemented by reference TRBV18 and TRBJ2-2, the full variable domain reads NAGVMQNPRHLVRRRGQEARLRCSPMKGHSHVYWYRQLPEEGLKFMVYLQKENIIDESGMPKERFSAEFPKEGPSILRIQQVVRGDSAAYFCASSPPRASGELFFGEGSRLTVL.

The V and J genes are TRBV6-5 and TRBJ2-1, with a possible D match to TRBD2 (6 bases). The V and J ends lost 4 bases and 10 bases respectively, with 8 bases between them. There are 11 residues in the CDR3. CDR1 MNHEY and CDR2 SVGAGI come from the germline V gene. The CDR3 nucleotides are TGTGCCAGCAGTTCGGGAGACGAGCAGTTCTTC. Translated: CASSSGDEQFF.

The rearrangement uses TRBV4-2 and TRBJ2-3; 9 bases fit TRBD2. The V gene's germline CDR1 is LGHNA and CDR2 YNFKEQ. CDR3 length: 16 residues. J lost 7 bases, V lost 0 bases, and 8 bases had no gene match. In nucleotides, the CDR3 is TGTGCCAGCAGCCAAGATAGCGGGGGTCGTTTATATACGCAGTATTTT. As protein: CASSQDSGGRLYTQYF.

This clone was found once. J is TRBJ1-2 and V is TRBV28; TRBD1 matches at 8 bases. Germline V gene data show CDR1 as MDHEN and CDR2 as SYDVKM. This CDR3 has 14 amino acids. Losses at the gene ends were 4 bases for V and 3 bases for J; bases not matched to a gene: 4. CDR3 sequence: CASSSGGEDYGYTF. DNA of the CDR3: TGTGCCAGCAGTTCAGGGGGCGAGGACTATGGCTACACCTTC.

The chain joins TRBV14 to TRBJ2-3; D uncertain. This CDR3 contains 12 residues. The germline V and J ends were trimmed by 3 bases and 2 bases, with 3 bases remaining between them. Germline CDR1 is SGHDN and CDR2 is FVKESK. The CDR3 DNA follows: TGTGCCAGCAGCCACCTCACAGATACGCAGTATTTT. Amino acids: CASSHLTDTQYF.

V usage is TRBV2 and J usage is TRBJ2-1; the match to TRBD2 covers 13 bases. Germline values: CDR1 SNHLY, CDR2 FYNNEI. This CDR3 spans 16 amino acids. V lost 1 base and J lost 7; bases outside the gene matches: 4. The CDR3 DNA follows: TGTGCCAGCAGTGAAGGGAGACTAGCGGGGGGAAATGAGCAGTTCTTC. Translation: CASSEGRLAGGNEQFF.

This rearrangement joins TRBV28 to TRBJ1-5, with TRBD1 matching 8 bases. From germline, CDR1 is MDHEN and CDR2 SYDVKM. CDR3 length: 17 amino acids. Germline trimming cut 5 bases from V and 2 bases from J; bases unmatched to any gene: 11. CDR3 nucleotide sequence: TGTGCCAGCAGTCAAGGGACAGGAGGAGTGGGCAATCAGCCCCAGCATTTT. The encoded protein is CASSQGTGGVGNQPQHF.

The V call is TRBV4-1, the J call TRBJ1-1, with a tentative D call TRBD1 (6 bases). The CDR3 totals 15 residues. The ends were cut back, 1 base at V and 4 bases at J, with 13 bases in the middle. Germline CDR1 is MGHRA and CDR2 is YSYEKL. The CDR3 nucleotides are TGCGCCAGCAGCCAAGCCTATCAGGGGACCACTGAAGCTTTCTTT. Translation gives CASSQAYQGTTEAFF.

The gene calls are TRBV2 and TRBJ2-5; the match to TRBD1 covers 8 bases. This CDR3 has 13 residues. With V trimmed by 6 bases and J by 5 bases, 5 bases remained unmatched. Germline V lookup: CDR1 SNHLY, CDR2 FYNNEI. The CDR3 here is CASRGQDPETQYF. The CDR3 DNA reads as TGTGCCAGCAGGGGACAGGATCCGGAGACCCAGTACTTC.

The gene calls are TRBV6-5 and TRBJ1-2, with TRBD1 identical over 9 bases. CDR3 length: 16 residues. With V trimmed by 2 bases and J by 6 bases, 10 bases remained unmatched. Germline CDR1 reads MNHEY; CDR2 reads SVGAGI. CDR3 region: CASSYKGTGPSHGYTF. CDR3 in DNA: TGTGCCAGCAGTTACAAAGGGACAGGGCCCTCCCATGGCTACACCTTC.

The V call is TRBV11-2, the J call TRBJ1-6; D may be TRBD1 (5 bases). Trimming removed 4 bases at V and 8 bases at J, with 21 bases between. This CDR3 has 17 residues. Germline-derived CDR1 and CDR2 are SGHAT and FQNNGV. The CDR3 is CASSSLRQGPTHSPLHF. The CDR3 nucleotides are TGTGCCAGCAGCTCCCTGCGTCAGGGTCCCACACATTCACCCCTCCACTTT.

This chain joins TRBV5-1 and TRBJ2-5, with 10 bases matching TRBD1. The germline CDR1 and CDR2 sequences are SGHRS and YFSETQ. This CDR3 contains 15 residues. After removal of 4 bases from V and 0 bases from J, the junction contained 3 bases not matched to a gene. Written as DNA, the CDR3 is TGCGCCAGCAGCGCGGGACAGGGGCACCAAGAGACCCAGTACTTC. This sequence encodes CASSAGQGHQETQYF. Drawing the rest from reference TRBV5-1 and TRBJ2-5, the complete variable domain is KAGVTQTPRYLIKTRGQQVTLSCSPISGHRSVSWYQQTPGQGLQFLFEYFSETQRNKGNFPGRFSGRQFSNSRSEMNVSTLELGDSALYLCASSAGQGHQETQYFGPGTRLLVL.

The chain uses TRBV19 and TRBJ1-5, with TRBD1 matching over 10 bases. The V gene's germline CDR1 is LNHDA and CDR2 SQIVND (reference sequence). The V segment lost 6 bases and the J segment 4 bases; nucleotides outside the gene matches: 6. CDR3 length equals 15 residues. The CDR3, as DNA: TGTGCCAGTAGCCGAGGGACAGGGGTTAATCAGCCCCAGCATTTT. It translates to CASSRGTGVNQPQHF.

The V and J genes are TRBV10-1 and TRBJ2-1, with TRBD2 matching over 8 bases. CDR1 is WNHNN, CDR2 SYGVQD, per germline (reference sequence). V lost 0 bases to trimming and J lost 4 bases; unmatched junction nucleotides: 5. The CDR3 covers 16 residues. CDR3 nucleotides: TGCGCCAGCAGTGAGTCGGGAGCGGGGGCTTACAATGAGCAGTTCTTC. Encoded protein: CASSESGAGAYNEQFF.

This chain links TRBV27 with TRBJ2-3; 12 bases fit TRBD2. Germline-derived CDR1 and CDR2 are MNHEY and SMNVEV (reference sequence). The ends lost 2 bases at V and 5 bases at J; junction bases unmatched: 11. This CDR3 is built from 18 residues. The chain's CDR3 is CASSLGVTSGSQVDTQYF. As DNA, the CDR3 is TGTGCCAGCAGTTTAGGGGTGACTAGCGGGAGTCAAGTAGATACGCAGTATTTT.

This chain uses TRBV7-9 with TRBJ2-5, with 15 bases that match TRBD2. The ends lost 5 bases at V and 2 bases at J; junction bases unmatched: 3. The CDR3 runs 16 residues. Per germline, CDR1 SEHNR and CDR2 FQNEAQ (reference sequence). CDR3: CASSTGTSGGQETQYF. CDR3 sequence (DNA): TGTGCCAGCAGCACAGGGACTAGCGGGGGGCAAGAGACCCAGTACTTC.

V gene TRBV6-6 combines with J gene TRBJ1-1, with D possibly TRBD1 on 5 matching bases. CDR3 length: 15 residues. Per germline, CDR1 MNHNY and CDR2 SVGAGI (reference sequence). V was clipped by 2 bases and J by 4 bases, with 14 bases between them. Here the CDR3 DNA reads TGTGCCAGCAGTTACCCAACAGGACGCGGCACTGAAGCTTTCTTT. Translated, it gives CASSYPTGRGTEAFF.

The chain carries TRBV5-6 and TRBJ2-1; TRBD2 agrees at 9 bases. This CDR3 region has 18 residues. Looked up from germline, CDR1 is SGHDT and CDR2 is YYEEEE. Unmatched junction bases numbered 7, after V lost 0 bases and J lost 0 bases. In DNA, the CDR3 is TGTGCCAGCAGCTTGGCTAGCGGGGCACGAAACTCCTACAATGAGCAGTTCTTC. The encoded protein is CASSLASGARNSYNEQFF.

The chain has TRBV27 and TRBJ1-2; perhaps TRBD1 as D (6 bases). Germline assignment: CDR1 MNHEY and CDR2 SMNVEV (reference sequence). This CDR3 spans 14 amino acids. V lost 5 bases to trimming and J lost 3 bases, with 13 bases between them. The DNA for the CDR3 is TGTGCCAGCAGTATCCACAGGGTAGACTATGGCTACACCTTC. It is translated as CASSIHRVDYGYTF.

The chain combines TRBV6-4 with TRBJ1-1; D remains unclear. Trimming stripped 3 bases from V and 1 base from J, with 6 bases between. CDR3 length equals 13 residues. Germline loops: CDR1 MRHNA, CDR2 SNTAGT. For the CDR3, the DNA is TGTGCCAGCAGTGAGCAGGCGAACACTGAAGCTTTCTTT. Encoded protein: CASSEQANTEAFF.

V and J are TRBV28 and TRBJ1-1; 7 bases are shared with TRBD1. J was trimmed by 5 bases and V by 1 base; bases with no gene match: 7. The CDR3 length is 15 residues. Germline V gene sequence: CDR1 MDHEN, CDR2 SYDVKM. This CDR3 reads CASSLLVQGTTEAFF. Here the CDR3 DNA reads TGTGCCAGCAGTTTATTAGTACAGGGGACGACTGAAGCTTTCTTT.

The chain joins TRBV11-3 to TRBJ2-6, with 12 positions matching TRBD1. The V gene's germline CDR1 is SGHNT and CDR2 YENEEA. The length of the CDR3 is 18 residues. J lost 0 bases, V lost 5 bases, and 5 bases had no gene match. The CDR3 nucleotides are TGTGCCAGCAGCCCGTGGGGACAGGGGGCCTCTGGGGCCAACGTCCTGACTTTC. It is translated as CASSPWGQGASGANVLTF.

Here the CDR3 reads CASSPTGQTPNYGYTF. The CDR3 nucleotides read TGTGCCAGCAGCCCTACGGGACAGACCCCAAACTATGGCTACACCTTC. The V call is TRBV9, the J call TRBJ1-2; 7 bases are a match to TRBD1. The CDR3 is 16 amino acids. V lost 4 bases to trimming and J lost 2 bases; unmatched junction nucleotides: 11. The germline CDR1 and CDR2 sequences are SGDLS and YYNGEE. Filled out from reference TRBV9 and TRBJ1-2, the complete variable domain reads DSGVTQTPKHLITATGQRVTLRCSPRSGDLSVYWYQQSLDQGLQFLIQYYNGEERAKGNILERFSAQQFPDLHSELNLSSLELGDSALYFCASSPTGQTPNYGYTFGSGTRLTVV.

J is TRBJ2-5 and V is TRBV5-4, with a weak D call TRBD2 (6 bases). The germline V gene encodes CDR1 SGHNT and CDR2 YYREEE (reference sequence). The CDR3 is made up of 14 amino acids. V was clipped by 0 bases and J by 4 bases, with 10 bases between them. This chain's CDR3 is CASSLGQGGETQYF. The CDR3 DNA reads TGTGCCAGCAGCTTGGGTCAGGGAGGAGAGACCCAGTACTTC.

This chain links TRBV4-1 with TRBJ2-7; TRBD2 might be the D (6 bases). From germline, CDR1 is MGHRA and CDR2 YSYEKL. The CDR3 has 14 amino acids. The ends were cut back, 3 bases at V and 2 bases at J, with 11 bases in the middle. DNA of the CDR3: TGCGCCAGCAGCCAGCAGGAGGGTCCCTACGAGCAGTACTTC. Translating gives CASSQQEGPYEQYF.

The chain combines TRBV10-1 with TRBJ1-1, with D perhaps matching TRBD1 (6 bases). Germline lookup yields CDR1 WNHNN and CDR2 SYGVQD (reference sequence). Between the trimmed V and J ends, which lost 3 bases and 3 bases, there was a span of 8 bases. CDR3 length equals 13 residues. CDR3 region: CASSDDRYTEAFF. CDR3 in DNA: TGCGCCAGCAGTGACGACAGGTACACTGAAGCTTTCTTT.

This clone is a singleton in its sample. The chain recombines TRBV18 with TRBJ1-4, with D maybe TRBD1 (6 bases). Looked up from germline, CDR1 is KGHSH and CDR2 is LQKENI. This CDR3 spans 15 amino acids. Deletions cut 6 bases from V and 6 bases from J, with 17 bases between. DNA for the CDR3: TGTGCCAGCTCCCTAAATGGGGGCGCTGATGAAAAACTGTTTTTT. It yields the protein CASSLNGGADEKLFF.